The clone carrying this TCR beta chain appeared many times. Germline DNA was also extracted, and blood RNA was taken from unsorted whole blood. Germline loops: CDR1 SQVTM, CDR2 ANQGSEA. The ends were cut back, 6 bases at V and 15 bases at J, with 9 bases in the middle. This CDR3 region has 8 residues. The data were obtained in a study of tumor-infiltrating lymphocytes in primary liver carcinoma. Study-level background: Surgeons treated the primary liver carcinoma of the patients by surgical resection. The study included patients who were men and women aged 30 to 69 years.

The authors made TCR beta cDNA from around 500 ng total RNA with a constant-region primer. A slightly modified ARM-PCR protocol with three nested multiplex PCR rounds produced these TCR beta libraries. TRBV1-TRBV30 forward primers and a C-beta reverse primer were used in the first two PCR rounds, which each ran for approximately 9 cycles. TCRdb ran MiXCR on the multiplex PCR reads and lists one entry per CDR3 protein. The sample lists 300,000 to 350,000 distinct CDR3 sequences, less than 65% occurring once. The V call is TRBV29-1, the J call TRBJ2-1, with a weak D call TRBD1 (6 bases). The sequenced sample was peripheral blood. This receptor was taken from a man aged 35 to 55 with primary liver carcinoma and hepatitis B virus infection. The CDR3 coding sequence is TGCAGCGTACAGGGCTCGTTCTTC. Translating gives CSVQGSFF.